A single sample gave rise to the 32 T cell receptor beta chains below, sequenced in a study of T cell repertoires in cytomegalovirus infection. Each CDR3 protein gets one entry after TCRdb re-called the reads with MiXCR. The sample lists over 100,000 distinct CDR3 sequences, around 28% occurring once. Which antigens these TCRs recognize remains unknown. The sequences come from CD8+ T cells from cultured PBMCs, collected from culture after CMV antigen stimulation. These receptors were taken from a human donor in good health (CMV status not recorded). Some clones in this sample may be carry-over from other donors' samples.

This clonotype appeared a few times. V gene TRBV28 combines with J gene TRBJ2-1; 7 bases map to TRBD1. Unmatched junction bases numbered 4, after V lost 5 bases and J lost 0 bases. CDR3 length equals 15 residues. The germline CDR1 and CDR2 sequences are MDHEN and SYDVKM. The DNA for the CDR3 is TGTGCCAGCAGTGCGACAGGGAGCTCCTACAATGAGCAGTTCTTC. This encodes CASSATGSSYNEQFF.

This clonotype was seen more than once but under ten times. The V call is TRBV19, the J call TRBJ1-1; D is ambiguous. Germline loops: CDR1 LNHDA, CDR2 SQIVND (reference sequence). The CDR3 runs to 15 residues. Deletions cut 0 bases from V and 1 base from J, with 9 bases between. CDR3 sequence reads: CASSIDWAANTEAFF. Written as DNA, the CDR3 is TGTGCCAGTAGTATAGATTGGGCAGCGAACACTGAAGCTTTCTTT.

V gene TRBV7-8 combines with J gene TRBJ1-4, with 8 bases lining up with TRBD1. The CDR3 has 16 amino acids. Germline CDR1 and CDR2: SGHVS and FQNEAQ. The ends lost 5 bases at V and 8 bases at J; junction bases unmatched: 13. The CDR3 DNA follows: TGTGCCAGCAGCCATACGACAGGGGAACTTGAAGAAAAACTGTTTTTT. It translates to CASSHTTGELEEKLFF.

The chain carries TRBV20-1 and TRBJ2-3, with 7 bases that match TRBD1. Germline trimming cut 5 bases from V and 4 bases from J; bases unmatched to any gene: 9. This CDR3 is built from 14 residues. Germline V gene lookup returns CDR1 DFQATT and CDR2 SNEGSKA (reference sequence). This CDR3 is CSAWDSLDPDTQYF. For the CDR3, the DNA is TGCAGTGCTTGGGACAGTCTGGACCCAGATACGCAGTATTTT.

The sample holds a few counts of this clonotype. The chain couples TRBV7-8 to TRBJ2-3; TRBD2 matches at 7 bases. Germline V CDR1 and CDR2: SGHVS, FQNEAQ. The CDR3 loop spans 17 amino acids. V shed 5 bases and J 2 bases; nucleotides not matched to a gene: 13. The CDR3 DNA reads as TGTGCCAGCAGCCCCCATACTAGCGCTGGGTACACAGATACGCAGTATTTT. This sequence encodes CASSPHTSAGYTDTQYF.

The rearrangement links TRBV15 to TRBJ1-5, with D perhaps matching TRBD1 (6 bases). The CDR3 runs to 14 residues. Germline CDR1 LNHNV, CDR2 YYDKDF (reference sequence). CDR3 coding DNA: TGTGCGTCCGCAGAGACAGGCGAGGGTCAGCCCCAGCATTTT. This codes for CASAETGEGQPQHF.

In this sample, this clonotype turned up a few times. The chain has TRBV7-9 and TRBJ1-2, with a weak D call TRBD1 (6 bases). The CDR3 is 19 residues long. Germline V gene data show CDR1 as SEHNR and CDR2 as FQNEAQ (reference sequence). V was trimmed by 0 bases and J by 2 bases, leaving 22 bases between them. CDR3 region: CASSLALSGTKAPNYGYTF. CDR3 nucleotides: TGTGCCAGCAGCTTAGCCCTCTCCGGGACAAAGGCTCCCAACTATGGCTACACCTTC.

This sequence joins TRBV5-1 and TRBJ1-1; possible D gene TRBD1, 5 bases. V was pared by 1 base and J by 4 bases, with 17 bases between. Germline V gene lookup returns CDR1 SGHRS and CDR2 YFSETQ. The CDR3 length is 16 residues. The DNA for the CDR3 is TGCGCCAGCAGCTTGAGGAGGGGAAGTGGGATCACTGAAGCTTTCTTT. Protein: CASSLRRGSGITEAFF. Variable domain in full (rest from reference TRBV5-1 and TRBJ1-1): KAGVTQTPRYLIKTRGQQVTLSCSPISGHRSVSWYQQTPGQGLQFLFEYFSETQRNKGNFPGRFSGRQFSNSRSEMNVSTLELGDSALYLCASSLRRGSGITEAFFGQGTRLTVV.

This clonotype was counted a few times. The V gene is TRBV7-6, the J gene TRBJ2-7; 8 positions match TRBD1. This CDR3 region has 14 residues. V shed 8 bases and J 3 bases; nucleotides not matched to a gene: 9. CDR1 and CDR2 (germline): SGHVS, FNYEAQ. The CDR3 sequence: CASATGTGNYEQYF. The DNA of the CDR3 is TGTGCCAGCGCGACCGGGACAGGTAACTACGAGCAGTACTTC.

V and J are TRBV19 and TRBJ2-2; D gene uncertain. The CDR3 has 14 residues. The germline CDR1 and CDR2 sequences are LNHDA and SQIVND (reference sequence). The ends were cut back, 5 bases at V and 5 bases at J, with 12 bases in the middle. The CDR3 DNA follows: TGTGCCAGTAGTTTTGGTGTCGGTACCGGGGAGCTGTTTTTT. It yields the protein CASSFGVGTGELFF.

This clonotype was detected a few times. The V call is TRBV19, the J call TRBJ2-3; tentative D call: TRBD1 (6 bases). Trimming removed 4 bases from V and 5 bases from J, with 16 bases in between. In germline, CDR1 is LNHDA, CDR2 SQIVND (reference sequence). The CDR3 runs to 15 residues. CDR3 protein: CASSRQDPLEDTQYF. The CDR3 DNA follows: TGTGCCAGTAGTAGACAGGACCCTCTGGAAGATACGCAGTATTTT.

The chain has TRBV5-4 and TRBJ2-5; 9 bases fit TRBD2. Germline V gene sequence: CDR1 SGHNT, CDR2 YYREEE (reference sequence). CDR3 length: 15 amino acids. V was pared by 0 bases and J by 5 bases, with 5 bases of the junction left unmatched. The chain's CDR3 is CASSLVAGAGETQYF. The CDR3 DNA is TGTGCCAGCAGCTTGGTAGCGGGGGCAGGGGAGACCCAGTACTTC.

Concerning this clonotype: Sequence at one end of the junction differs from germline and may be a read error. The rearrangement joins TRBV5-6 to TRBJ2-7, with TRBD2 matching over 8 bases. The CDR3 covers 14 residues. Germline CDR1 is SGHDT and CDR2 is YYEEEE. CDR3 sequence: CASSFWTSSHEQYF. CDR3 in DNA: TGTGCCAGCAGCTTTTGGACTAGCTCCCACGAGCAGTACTTC. Together with reference TRBV5-6 and TRBJ2-7, the CDR3 gives the full variable domain: DAGVTQSPTHLIKTRGQQVTLRCSPKSGHDTVSWYQQALGQGPQFIFQYYEEEERQRGNFPDRFSGHQFPNYSSELNVNALLLGDSALYLCASSFWTSSHEQYFGPGTRLTVT.

This clonotype has just a few counts. CDR3 bases: TGTGCTAGTGCCATCGACAGCTACGAGCAGTACTTC. As protein: CASAIDSYEQYF. The chain combines TRBV12-5 with TRBJ2-7, with a possible D match to TRBD1 (5 bases). CDR1 and CDR2 (germline): LGHNT, FRNRAP. Trimming pared 7 bases from V and 3 bases from J, leaving 10 bases between. The CDR3 is made up of 12 amino acids.

In this sample, this clonotype turned up a few times. This chain links TRBV7-9 with TRBJ1-2; D gene ambiguous. From germline, CDR1 is SEHNR and CDR2 FQNEAQ (reference sequence). This CDR3 comprises 13 residues. Trimming shortened V by 3 bases and J by 3 bases, and 8 bases separated the two germline ends. The DNA of the CDR3 is TGTGCCAGCAGCTTCCCAGAGGACTATGGCTACACCTTC. Amino acids: CASSFPEDYGYTF.

This clonotype was counted between two and nine times. This chain links TRBV19 with TRBJ1-1; D might be TRBD1 (6 bases). The CDR3 sequence is 14 residues long. The germline CDR1 and CDR2 sequences are LNHDA and SQIVND (reference sequence). Deletions cut 4 bases from V and 3 bases from J, with 12 bases between. CDR3 sequence: CASSSGGGYTEAFF. CDR3 coding DNA: TGTGCCAGTAGTAGTGGTGGGGGCTACACTGAAGCTTTCTTT.

This clonotype turned up a few times. The rearrangement uses TRBV12-3 or TRBV12-4 and TRBJ1-2; TRBD1 is a possible D gene (6 bases). The CDR3 consists of 14 residues. V gave up 6 bases and J gave up 2 bases, with 13 bases separating them. The CDR3 loop is CASSDWGANYGYTF. In DNA form, the CDR3 reads TGTGCCAGCAGCGACTGGGGGGCAAACTATGGCTACACCTTC.

This clonotype was seen more than once but under ten times. The chain employs TRBV6-1 and TRBJ2-7; D gene ambiguous. Germline assignment: CDR1 MNHNS and CDR2 SASEGT. The CDR3 is 14 residues long. The V gene lost 3 bases and the J gene lost 0 bases, with 9 bases spanning the gap. Here the CDR3 DNA reads TGTGCCAGCAGTGACTTCCAGGCCTCCTACGAGCAGTACTTC. Protein sequence: CASSDFQASYEQYF.

This clonotype was seen only a few times. The rearrangement joins TRBV6-1 to TRBJ1-3; D not certain. Trimming took 6 bases from V and 0 from J, leaving 9 bases between them. CDR1 is MNHNS, CDR2 SASEGT, per germline. The CDR3 consists of 14 residues. Here the CDR3 reads CASRNPSSGNTIYF. Written as DNA, the CDR3 is TGTGCCAGCAGAAATCCCAGCTCTGGAAACACCATATATTTT.

About this clonotype: The CDR3 does not end in the conserved phenylalanine or tryptophan, so this is likely a read error. The rearrangement links TRBV12-3 or TRBV12-4 to TRBJ2-7, with D hard to call. This CDR3 region has 16 residues. Trimming cost V 3 bases and J 6 bases, with 21 bases left between them. The CDR3 sequence: CASSFLGPPSMSEQYS. CDR3 sequence (DNA): TGTGCCAGCAGTTTTTTAGGTCCTCCCAGCATGTCCGAGCAGTACTCC.

In its sample, this clonotype was seen many times. The gene calls are TRBV13 and TRBJ2-7; 9 bases are a match to TRBD1. Looked up from germline, CDR1 is PRHDT and CDR2 is FYEKMQ (reference sequence). Trimming took 5 bases from V and 5 from J; bases not matched to a gene: 7. The CDR3 totals 14 residues. The CDR3 is CASSTGGAINEQYF. The CDR3 bases are TGTGCCAGCAGCACAGGGGGCGCGATCAACGAGCAGTACTTC.

This clonotype has just a few counts. This chain connects TRBV28 to TRBJ2-1; 8 positions agree with TRBD2. CDR3 length: 14 residues. Germline values: CDR1 MDHEN, CDR2 SYDVKM. V dropped 5 bases and J dropped 8; count of bases not matched to a gene: 8. DNA of the CDR3: TGTGCCAGCAGTCCCACGGGGGGGCTGTATGAGCAGTTCTTC. This gives the protein CASSPTGGLYEQFF.

There are many counts of this clonotype. CDR3 sequence: CASKFIGDQPQHF. CDR3 DNA: TGTGCCAGTAAATTTATAGGTGATCAGCCCCAGCATTTT. This chain uses TRBV19 with TRBJ1-5; D is unresolved. The CDR3 covers 13 residues. Looked up from germline, CDR1 is LNHDA and CDR2 is SQIVND (reference sequence). With 7 bases removed from V and 5 bases from J, the gap between germline ends came to 12 bases.

This clonotype has just a few counts. The chain joins TRBV3-1 to TRBJ2-3; D possibly corresponds to TRBD1 (7 bases). The ends were cut back, 4 bases at V and 2 bases at J, with 25 bases in the middle. The germline gives CDR1 LGHDT, CDR2 YNNKEL (reference sequence). The CDR3 sequence is 19 residues long. The CDR3 spells CASSRIAGQQLPFTDTQYF. Here the CDR3 DNA reads TGTGCCAGCAGCCGAATCGCGGGACAGCAATTACCTTTCACAGATACGCAGTATTTT.

The V call is TRBV27, the J call TRBJ2-3, with D uncertain. The germline V and J ends were trimmed by 5 bases and 8 bases, with 14 bases remaining between them. Per germline, CDR1 MNHEY and CDR2 SMNVEV (reference sequence). This CDR3 is built from 13 residues. CDR3 nucleotide sequence: TGTGCCAGCAGTACCGGGCCAGTCTTTACGCAGTATTTT. Translating gives CASSTGPVFTQYF.

Worth noting for this clonotype: One end of the junction is discordant with germline, which a read error may explain. The chain employs TRBV6-1 and TRBJ1-3, with unresolved D. The CDR3 runs to 15 residues. From germline, CDR1 is MNHNS and CDR2 SASEGT. CDR3 in amino acids: CASSERENSGNSIYF. The CDR3 DNA sequence: TGTGCCAGCAGTGAACGGGAAAACTCTGGAAACTCCATATATTTT.

This clonotype was detected only a few times. The chain uses TRBV2 and TRBJ2-7; D remains unclear. The CDR3 is made up of 13 amino acids. CDR1 and CDR2 from the germline V gene are SNHLY and FYNNEI. The V end was cut by 7 bases, the J end by 1 base, with 11 bases between. In DNA form, the CDR3 reads TGTGCCAGCACTCAGACTCTTTCCTACGAGCAGTACTTC. Translation: CASTQTLSYEQYF. The full variable domain, with the rest looked up from reference TRBV2 and TRBJ2-7, is EPEVTQTPSHQVTQMGQEVILRCVPISNHLYFYWYRQILGQKVEFLVSFYNNEISEKSEIFDDQFSVERPDGSNFTLKIRSTKLEDSAMYFCASTQTLSYEQYFGPGTRLTVT.

CDR3 DNA sequence: TGTGCCAGCAGCTTAGAATTTAGCGGGGCCACAGATACGCAGTATTTT. It specifies CASSLEFSGATDTQYF. The chain links TRBV7-6 to TRBJ2-3; 8 bases match TRBD2. Per the germline V gene, CDR1 is SGHVS and CDR2 is FNYEAQ. The CDR3 has 16 residues. The V and J ends lost 1 base and 2 bases, in that order; junction bases with no gene match: 5. The variable domain in full, with the rest retrieved from reference TRBV7-6 and TRBJ2-3, is GAGVSQSPRYKVTKRGQDVALRCDPISGHVSLYWYRQALGQGPEFLTYFNYEAQQDKSGLPNDRFSAERPEGSISTLTIQRTEQRDSAMYRCASSLEFSGATDTQYFGPGTRLTVL.

This clonotype was counted between two and nine times. The chain has TRBV7-9 and TRBJ2-1; D not certain. V was pared by 2 bases and J by 8 bases, with 7 bases between. The CDR3 is made up of 12 amino acids. Germline V gene sequence: CDR1 SEHNR, CDR2 FQNEAQ (reference sequence). CDR3 DNA sequence: TGTGCCAGCAGCTTAATGAGCCATGAGCAGTTCTTC. Residues: CASSLMSHEQFF.

The chain uses TRBV11-2 and TRBJ2-3; D possibly matches TRBD1 or TRBD2 (6 bases each). The germline V gene encodes CDR1 SGHAT and CDR2 FQNNGV. With 8 bases removed from V and 6 bases from J, the gap between germline ends came to 15 bases. The CDR3 sequence is 13 residues long. CDR3 nucleotides: TGTGCCAGCGGAGGGACACCCGGCGATACGCAGTATTTT. The encoded protein is CASGGTPGDTQYF.

This clonotype has just a few counts. V is TRBV11-2 and J is TRBJ2-3, with D perhaps TRBD1 (5 bases). The germline CDR1 and CDR2 sequences are SGHAT and FQNNGV. Trimming pared 5 bases from V and 1 base from J, leaving 19 bases between. CDR3 size: 17 residues. CDR3 nucleotides: TGTGCCAGCAGCGTAGGGGAACAGGTCCTTCGCACAGATACGCAGTATTTT. This codes for CASSVGEQVLRTDTQYF.

The chain links TRBV4-1 to TRBJ1-1; the D is unclear. The CDR3 runs 16 residues. Per the germline V gene, CDR1 is MGHRA and CDR2 is YSYEKL. Trimming pared 0 bases from V and 0 bases from J, leaving 11 bases between. CDR3 coding DNA: TGCGCCAGCAGCCAAGAATCGTCCCTAATGAACACTGAAGCTTTCTTT. Translation gives CASSQESSLMNTEAFF.